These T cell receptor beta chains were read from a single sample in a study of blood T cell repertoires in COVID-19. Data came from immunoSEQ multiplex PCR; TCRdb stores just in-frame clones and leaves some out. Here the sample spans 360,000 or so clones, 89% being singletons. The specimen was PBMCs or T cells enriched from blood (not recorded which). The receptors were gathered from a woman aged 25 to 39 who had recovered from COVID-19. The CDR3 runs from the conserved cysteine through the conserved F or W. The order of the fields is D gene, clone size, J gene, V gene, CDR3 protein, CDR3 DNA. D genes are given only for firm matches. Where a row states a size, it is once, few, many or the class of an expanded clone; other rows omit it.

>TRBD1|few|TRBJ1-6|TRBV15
CATSRGDSYNSPLHF
TGTGCCACCAGCAGAGGGGACAGCTATAATTCACCCCTCCACTTT
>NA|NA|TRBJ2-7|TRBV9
CASSVGDFNEQYF
TGTGCCAGCAGCGTAGGGGACTTCAACGAGCAGTACTTC
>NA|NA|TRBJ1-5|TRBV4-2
CASSQEAQTISQPQHF
TGTGCCAGCAGCCAAGAGGCCCAGACAATAAGCCAGCCCCAGCATTTT
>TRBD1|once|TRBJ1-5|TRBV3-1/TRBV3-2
CASSQRQGSQPQHF
TGTGCCAGCAGCCAGCGACAGGGTTCCCAGCCCCAGCATTTT
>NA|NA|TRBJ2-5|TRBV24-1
CATSDGDSYQETQYF
TGTGCCACCAGTGATGGGGACTCTTACCAAGAGACCCAGTACTTC
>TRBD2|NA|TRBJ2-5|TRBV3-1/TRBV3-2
CASSQNSGGAVETQYF
TGTGCCAGCAGCCAGAATAGCGGGGGGGCAGTCGAGACCCAGTACTTC
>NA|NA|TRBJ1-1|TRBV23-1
CASSLATSNTEAFF
TGCGCCAGCAGTCTCGCGACTTCGAACACTGAAGCTTTCTTT
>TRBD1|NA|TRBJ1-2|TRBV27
CASSLLGTGTYGYTF
TGTGCCAGCAGTTTATTAGGGACAGGGACCTATGGCTACACCTTC
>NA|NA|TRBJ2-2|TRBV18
CASSPALTTGELFF
TGTGCCAGCTCACCCGCACTGACTACCGGGGAGCTGTTTTTT
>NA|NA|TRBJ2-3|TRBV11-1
CASSLALTDTQYF
TGTGCCAGCAGCTTAGCCCTCACAGATACGCAGTATTTT
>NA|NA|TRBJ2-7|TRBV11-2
CASSHRPAEAPRGYEQYF
TGTGCCAGCAGCCATAGACCCGCCGAAGCGCCGCGGGGATACGAGCAGTACTTC
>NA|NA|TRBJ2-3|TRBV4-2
CASSQDQLATQYF
TGTGCCAGCAGCCAAGATCAACTCGCTACGCAGTATTTT
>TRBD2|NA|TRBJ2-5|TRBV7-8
CASSLGLASGGKETQYF
TGTGCCAGCAGCTTAGGCCTGGCGAGCGGGGGGAAAGAGACCCAGTACTTC
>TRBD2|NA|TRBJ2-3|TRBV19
CASVAGGGADTQYF
TGTGCCAGTGTAGCGGGAGGGGGGGCAGATACGCAGTATTTT
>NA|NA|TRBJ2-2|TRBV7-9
CASSLGGRRAGELFF
TGTGCCAGCAGCTTAGGGGGTAGGCGGGCCGGGGAGCTGTTTTTT
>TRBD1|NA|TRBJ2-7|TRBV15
CATSRDLGTAYEQYF
TGTGCCACCAGCAGAGATCTCGGGACAGCCTACGAGCAGTACTTC
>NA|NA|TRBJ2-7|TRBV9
CASSPDQSYEQYF
TGTGCCAGCAGCCCTGATCAGTCCTACGAGCAGTACTTC
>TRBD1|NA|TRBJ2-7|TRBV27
CASSRLRDREYEQYF
TGTGCCAGCAGTCGACTAAGGGACAGGGAATACGAGCAGTACTTC
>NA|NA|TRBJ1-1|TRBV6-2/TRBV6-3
CASSTGIQAEAFF
TGTGCCAGCAGTACAGGGATCCAGGCTGAAGCTTTCTTT
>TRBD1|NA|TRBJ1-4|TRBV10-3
CAISEMDRGGEKLFF
TGTGCCATCAGTGAGATGGACAGGGGGGGTGAAAAACTGTTTTTT
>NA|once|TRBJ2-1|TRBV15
CATSRPKSGQFF
TGTGCCACCAGCAGACCGAAGTCAGGGCAGTTCTTC
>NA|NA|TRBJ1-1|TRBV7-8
CASSWSGTSNTEAFF
TGTGCCAGCAGCTGGTCCGGGACTTCGAACACTGAAGCTTTCTTT
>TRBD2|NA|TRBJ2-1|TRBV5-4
CASSFGLAGNEQFF
TGTGCCAGCAGCTTCGGACTAGCGGGTAATGAGCAGTTCTTC
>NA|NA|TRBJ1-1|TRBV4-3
CASSQDLPGSHTEAFF
TGCGCCAGCAGCCAAGATCTACCGGGGTCGCACACTGAAGCTTTCTTT
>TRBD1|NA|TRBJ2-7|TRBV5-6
CASSFLYRGYEQYF
TGTGCCAGCAGCTTCCTATACAGGGGTTACGAGCAGTACTTC
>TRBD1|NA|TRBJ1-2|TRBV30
CAWSGDRLGSTF
TGTGCCTGGAGTGGGGACAGGTTGGGGAGCACCTTC
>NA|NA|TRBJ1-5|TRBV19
CASSITPENQPQHF
TGTGCCAGTAGTATTACCCCCGAGAATCAGCCCCAGCATTTT
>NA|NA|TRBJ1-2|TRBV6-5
CASSPVLTGINGYTF
TGTGCCAGCAGTCCGGTCTTAACAGGTATTAATGGCTACACCTTC
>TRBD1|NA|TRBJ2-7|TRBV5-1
CASSLQGQADFHEQYF
TGCGCCAGCAGCTTGCAGGGACAGGCGGACTTCCACGAGCAGTACTTC
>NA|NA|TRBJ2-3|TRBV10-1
CASSEIGQCTDTQYF
TGCGCCAGCAGTGAAATAGGACAGTGCACAGATACGCAGTATTTT
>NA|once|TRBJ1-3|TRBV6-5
CASSYSRVGYTIYF
TGTGCCAGCAGTTACTCGCGGGTCGGGTACACCATATATTTT
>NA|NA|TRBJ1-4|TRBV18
CASSPQGTNEKLFF
TGTGCCAGCTCACCACAGGGGACTAATGAAAAACTGTTTTTT
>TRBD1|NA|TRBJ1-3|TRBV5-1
CASSLGQGIGNTIYF
TGCGCCAGCAGCTTGGGACAGGGGATAGGAAACACCATATATTTT
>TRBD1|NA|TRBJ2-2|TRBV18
CASSPAGTGRSNTGELFF
TGTGCCAGCTCACCCGCCGGGACAGGGAGGTCTAACACCGGGGAGCTGTTTTTT
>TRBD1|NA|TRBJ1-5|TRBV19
CASSSGTGSRGNQPQHF
TGTGCCAGTAGTTCCGGGACAGGGAGTCGGGGCAATCAGCCCCAGCATTTT
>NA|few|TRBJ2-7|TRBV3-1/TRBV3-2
CASSQEGPYEQYF
TGTGCCAGCAGCCAAGAGGGGCCCTACGAGCAGTACTTC
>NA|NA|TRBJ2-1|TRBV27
CASSHGYNEQFF
TGTGCCAGCAGTCACGGGTACAATGAGCAGTTCTTC
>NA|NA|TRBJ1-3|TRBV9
CASSASDDRSANTIYF
TGTGCCAGCAGCGCCTCGGACGACAGGTCGGCAAACACCATATATTTT
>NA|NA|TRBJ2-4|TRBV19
CASSPTAAGSPTLAKNIQYF
TGTGCCAGTAGTCCTACGGCCGCGGGGTCCCCTACCCTAGCCAAAAACATTCAGTACTTC
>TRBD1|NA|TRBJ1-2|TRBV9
CASSVEAMGQGHGYTF
TGTGCCAGCAGCGTAGAGGCCATGGGACAGGGGCATGGCTACACCTTC